This T cell receptor (beta chain) was recorded in a study of T-cell memory formation after mild COVID-19. Broader study findings: Within pre-infection memory, some responding clones were found, suggesting cross-reactive memory joined. Second-wave clones reaching peak frequency on day 37 lacked confirmed SARS-CoV-2 specificity. Later expanders leaned toward CD4+, whereas clones contracting from day 15 to 85 were balanced CD4/CD8. Contracting CD4+ clones sat mainly in CM and EM; CD8+ in EMRA.

Via MiXCR, TCRdb re-called the 5' RACE reads, giving one row per CDR3 protein. Among hundreds of thousands of distinct CDR3 sequences listed, under 20% were seen once. This clonotype has a handful of counts. Its target is unknown. The CDR3 spans 16 residues. Germline lookup yields CDR1 MNHNY and CDR2 SVGAGI (reference sequence). Trimming cost V 5 bases and J 4 bases, with 17 bases left between them. The sample comprised PBMCs or a T cell subset sorted from them (not recorded which). V usage is TRBV6-6 and J usage is TRBJ2-2; possibly TRBD1 for D (6 bases). The origin of this receptor is an adult woman who had mild COVID-19 (a few samples of this study predate the infection). Cell type and time point are not known. CDR3 protein: CASSISDSSGTGELFF. DNA of the CDR3: TGTGCCAGCAGTATCTCGGACAGTTCCGGCACCGGGGAGCTGTTTTTT.